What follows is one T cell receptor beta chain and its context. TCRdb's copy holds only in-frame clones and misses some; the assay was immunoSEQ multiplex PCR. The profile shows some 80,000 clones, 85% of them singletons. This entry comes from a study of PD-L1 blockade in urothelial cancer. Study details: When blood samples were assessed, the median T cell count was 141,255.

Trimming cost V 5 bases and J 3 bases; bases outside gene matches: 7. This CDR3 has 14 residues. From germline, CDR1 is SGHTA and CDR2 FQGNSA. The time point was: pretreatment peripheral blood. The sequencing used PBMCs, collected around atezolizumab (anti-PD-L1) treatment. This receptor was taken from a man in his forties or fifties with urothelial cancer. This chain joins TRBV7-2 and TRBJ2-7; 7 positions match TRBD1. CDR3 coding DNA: TGTGCCAGCAGCCCCGGGACAGTAGGCTACGAGCAGTACTTC. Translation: CASSPGTVGYEQYF.